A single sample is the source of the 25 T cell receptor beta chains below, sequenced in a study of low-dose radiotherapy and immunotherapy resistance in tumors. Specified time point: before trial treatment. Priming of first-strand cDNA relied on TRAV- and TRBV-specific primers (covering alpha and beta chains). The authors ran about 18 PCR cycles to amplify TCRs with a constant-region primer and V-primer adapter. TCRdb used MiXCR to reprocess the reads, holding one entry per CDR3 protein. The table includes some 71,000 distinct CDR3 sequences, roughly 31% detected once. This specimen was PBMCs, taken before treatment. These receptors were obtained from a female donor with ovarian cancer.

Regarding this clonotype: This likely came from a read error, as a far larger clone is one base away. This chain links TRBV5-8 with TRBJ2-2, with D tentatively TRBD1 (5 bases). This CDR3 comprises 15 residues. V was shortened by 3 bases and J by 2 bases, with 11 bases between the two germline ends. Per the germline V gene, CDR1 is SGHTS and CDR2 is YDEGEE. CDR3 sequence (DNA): TGTGCCAGCAGCTCGCGACAGTCCAACACCGGGGAGCTGTTTTTT. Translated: CASSSRQSNTGELFF.

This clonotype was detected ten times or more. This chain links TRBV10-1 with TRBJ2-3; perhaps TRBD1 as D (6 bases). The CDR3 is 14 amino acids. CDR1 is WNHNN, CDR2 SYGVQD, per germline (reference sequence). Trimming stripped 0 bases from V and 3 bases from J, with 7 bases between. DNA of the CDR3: TGCGCCAGCAGTGAGTCTCAGGGGACAGATACGCAGTATTTT. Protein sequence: CASSESQGTDTQYF.

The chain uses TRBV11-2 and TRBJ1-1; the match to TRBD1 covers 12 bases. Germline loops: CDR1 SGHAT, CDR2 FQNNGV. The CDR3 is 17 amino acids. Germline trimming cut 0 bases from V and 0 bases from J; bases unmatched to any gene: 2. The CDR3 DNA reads TGTGCCAGCAGCTTAGAGGGACAGGGGGCAATGAACACTGAAGCTTTCTTT. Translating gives CASSLEGQGAMNTEAFF.

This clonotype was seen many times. CDR3 in amino acids: CAISDSQTSNYGYTF. The CDR3 bases are TGTGCCATCAGTGATAGCCAGACCTCTAACTATGGCTACACCTTC. The J gene is TRBJ1-2, the V gene TRBV10-3; D is unresolved. Germline V lookup: CDR1 ENHRY, CDR2 SYGVKD. V was shortened by 3 bases and J by 0 bases, with 11 bases between the two germline ends. The CDR3 runs 15 residues.

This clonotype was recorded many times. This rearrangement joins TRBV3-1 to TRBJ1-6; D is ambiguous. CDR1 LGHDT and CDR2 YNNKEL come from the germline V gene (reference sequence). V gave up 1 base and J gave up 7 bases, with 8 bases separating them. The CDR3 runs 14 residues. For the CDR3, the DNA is TGTGCCAGCAGCCAAGGATTGGGCAATTCACCCCTCCACTTT. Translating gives CASSQGLGNSPLHF.

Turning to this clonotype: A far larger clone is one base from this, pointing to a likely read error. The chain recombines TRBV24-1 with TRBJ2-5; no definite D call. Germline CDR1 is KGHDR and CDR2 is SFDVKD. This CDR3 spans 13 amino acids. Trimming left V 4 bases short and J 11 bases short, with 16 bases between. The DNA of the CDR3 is TGTGCCACCAGTGAGTCCGGATACAATGAGCAGTACTTC. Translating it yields CATSESGYNEQYF.

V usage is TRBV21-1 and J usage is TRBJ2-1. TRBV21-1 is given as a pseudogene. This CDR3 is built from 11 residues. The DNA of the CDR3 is TGTGCCAGCAGCAAAGATGGTGAGCAGTTCTTC. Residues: CASSKDGEQFF.

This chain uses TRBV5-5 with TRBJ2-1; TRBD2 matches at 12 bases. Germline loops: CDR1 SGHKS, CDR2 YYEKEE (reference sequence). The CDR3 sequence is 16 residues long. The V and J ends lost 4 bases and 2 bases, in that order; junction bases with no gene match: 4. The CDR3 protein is CASSPTSGSPYNEQFF. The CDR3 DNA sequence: TGTGCCAGCAGCCCGACTAGCGGGAGCCCCTACAATGAGCAGTTCTTC. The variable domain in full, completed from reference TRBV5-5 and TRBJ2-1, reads DAGVTQSPTHLIKTRGQQVTLRCSPISGHKSVSWYQQVLGQGPQFIFQYYEKEERGRGNFPDRFSARQFPNYSSELNVNALLLGDSALYLCASSPTSGSPYNEQFFGPGTRLTVL.

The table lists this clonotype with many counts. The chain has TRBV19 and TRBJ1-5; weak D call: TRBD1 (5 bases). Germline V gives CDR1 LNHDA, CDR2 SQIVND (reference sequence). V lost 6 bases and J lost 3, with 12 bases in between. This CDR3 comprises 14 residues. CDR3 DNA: TGTGCCAGTAGAGGTCCAGGGCCCAATCAGCCCCAGCATTTT. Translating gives CASRGPGPNQPQHF.

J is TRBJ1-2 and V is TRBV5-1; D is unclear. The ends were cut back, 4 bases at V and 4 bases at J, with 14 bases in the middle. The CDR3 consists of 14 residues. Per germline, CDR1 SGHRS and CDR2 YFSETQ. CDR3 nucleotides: TGCGCCAGCAGCCCCCCCGACACGGGCTATGGCTACACCTTC. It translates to CASSPPDTGYGYTF.

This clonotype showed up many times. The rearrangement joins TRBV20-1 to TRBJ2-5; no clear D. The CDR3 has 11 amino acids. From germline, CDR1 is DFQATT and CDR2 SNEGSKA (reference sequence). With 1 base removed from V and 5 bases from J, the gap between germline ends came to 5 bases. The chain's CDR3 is CSARVRETQYF. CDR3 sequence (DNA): TGCAGTGCTAGAGTTCGGGAGACCCAGTACTTC.

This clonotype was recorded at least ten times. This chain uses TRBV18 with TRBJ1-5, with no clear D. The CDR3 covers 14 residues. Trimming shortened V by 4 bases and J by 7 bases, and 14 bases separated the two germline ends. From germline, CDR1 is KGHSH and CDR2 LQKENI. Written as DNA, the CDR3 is TGTGCCAGCTCACTCGACATGTCGAAACAGCCCCAGCATTTT. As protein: CASSLDMSKQPQHF.

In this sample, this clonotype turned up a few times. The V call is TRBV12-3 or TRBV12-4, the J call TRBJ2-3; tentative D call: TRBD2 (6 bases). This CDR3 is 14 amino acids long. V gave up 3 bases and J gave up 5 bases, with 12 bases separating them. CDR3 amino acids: CASSFAGSQDTQYF. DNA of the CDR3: TGTGCCAGCAGTTTCGCGGGGAGTCAAGATACGCAGTATTTT.

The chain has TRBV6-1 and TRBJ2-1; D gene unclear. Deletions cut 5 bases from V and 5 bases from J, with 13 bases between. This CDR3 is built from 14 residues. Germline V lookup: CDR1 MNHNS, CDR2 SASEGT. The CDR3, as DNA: TGTGCCAGCAGTTACGGCTACGGAGACAATGAGCAGTTCTTC. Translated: CASSYGYGDNEQFF.

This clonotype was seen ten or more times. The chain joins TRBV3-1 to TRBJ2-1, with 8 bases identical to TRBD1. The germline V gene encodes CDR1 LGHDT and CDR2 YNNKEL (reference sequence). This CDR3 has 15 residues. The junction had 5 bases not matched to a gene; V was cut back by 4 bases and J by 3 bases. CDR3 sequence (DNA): TGTGCCAGCAGCCCCGACAGGGGCCGCTACAATGAGCAGTTCTTC. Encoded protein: CASSPDRGRYNEQFF.

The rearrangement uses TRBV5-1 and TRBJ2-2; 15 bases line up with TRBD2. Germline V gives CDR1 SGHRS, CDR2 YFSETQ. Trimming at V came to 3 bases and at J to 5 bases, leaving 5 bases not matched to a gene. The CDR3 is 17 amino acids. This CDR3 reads CASSSGLAGGPTGELFF. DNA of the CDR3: TGCGCCAGCAGCTCTGGACTAGCGGGAGGGCCAACCGGGGAGCTGTTTTTT.

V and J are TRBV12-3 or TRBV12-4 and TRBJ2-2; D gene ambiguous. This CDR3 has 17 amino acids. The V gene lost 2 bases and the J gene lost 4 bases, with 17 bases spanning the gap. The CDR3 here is CASSLNPGPTSTGELFF. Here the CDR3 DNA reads TGTGCCAGCAGTTTAAATCCCGGACCGACAAGCACCGGGGAGCTGTTTTTT.

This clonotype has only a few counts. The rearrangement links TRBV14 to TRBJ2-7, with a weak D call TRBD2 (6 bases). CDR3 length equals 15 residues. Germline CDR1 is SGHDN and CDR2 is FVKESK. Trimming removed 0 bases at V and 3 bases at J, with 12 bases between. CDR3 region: CASSQDAAGSYEQYF. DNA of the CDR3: TGTGCCAGCAGCCAAGATGCTGCGGGAAGCTACGAGCAGTACTTC.

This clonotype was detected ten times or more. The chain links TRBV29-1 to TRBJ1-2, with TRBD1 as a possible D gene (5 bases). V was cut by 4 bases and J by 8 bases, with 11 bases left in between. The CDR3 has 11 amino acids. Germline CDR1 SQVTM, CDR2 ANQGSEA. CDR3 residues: CSVVRGSGYTF. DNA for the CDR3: TGCAGCGTTGTAAGGGGAAGCGGCTACACCTTC.

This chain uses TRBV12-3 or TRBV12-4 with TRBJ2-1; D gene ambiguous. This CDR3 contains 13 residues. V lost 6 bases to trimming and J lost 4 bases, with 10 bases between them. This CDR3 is CASSPGIYNEQFF. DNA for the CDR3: TGTGCCAGCAGCCCTGGGATTTACAATGAGCAGTTCTTC.

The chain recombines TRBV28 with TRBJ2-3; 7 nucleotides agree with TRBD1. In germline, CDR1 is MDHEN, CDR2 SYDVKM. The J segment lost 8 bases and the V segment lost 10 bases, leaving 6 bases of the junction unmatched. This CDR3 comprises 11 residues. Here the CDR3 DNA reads TGTGCCACCTCAGAGGGGGCTACGCAGTATTTT. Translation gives CATSEGATQYF.

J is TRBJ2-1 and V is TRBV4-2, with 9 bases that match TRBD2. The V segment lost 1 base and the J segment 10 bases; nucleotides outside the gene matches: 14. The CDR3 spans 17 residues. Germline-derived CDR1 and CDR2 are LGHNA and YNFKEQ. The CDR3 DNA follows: TGTGCCAGCAGCCAAGCTAGCGGGACTCTTTATAGTAGGGAGCAGTTCTTC. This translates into CASSQASGTLYSREQFF.

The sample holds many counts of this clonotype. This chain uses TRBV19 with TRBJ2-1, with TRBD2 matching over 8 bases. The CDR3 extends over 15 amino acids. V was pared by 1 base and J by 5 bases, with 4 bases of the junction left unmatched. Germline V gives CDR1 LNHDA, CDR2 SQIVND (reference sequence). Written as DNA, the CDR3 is TGTGCCAGTAGTATAGGGGCGGGGGGTCACAATGAGCAGTTCTTC. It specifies CASSIGAGGHNEQFF.

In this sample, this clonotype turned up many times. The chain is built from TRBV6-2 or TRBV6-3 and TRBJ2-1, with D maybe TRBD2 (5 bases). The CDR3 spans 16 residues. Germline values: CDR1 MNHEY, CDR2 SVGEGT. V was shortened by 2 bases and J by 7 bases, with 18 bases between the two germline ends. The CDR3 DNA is TGTGCCAGCAGTTACCGTAGACTACCGAACGGGAATGAGCAGTTCTTC. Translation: CASSYRRLPNGNEQFF.

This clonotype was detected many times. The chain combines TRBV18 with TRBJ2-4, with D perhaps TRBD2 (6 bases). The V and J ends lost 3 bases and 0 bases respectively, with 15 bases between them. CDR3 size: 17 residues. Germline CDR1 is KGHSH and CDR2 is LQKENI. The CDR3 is CASSPTREGLAKNIQYF. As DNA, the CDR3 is TGTGCCAGCTCACCGACTAGGGAAGGGCTAGCCAAAAACATTCAGTACTTC.